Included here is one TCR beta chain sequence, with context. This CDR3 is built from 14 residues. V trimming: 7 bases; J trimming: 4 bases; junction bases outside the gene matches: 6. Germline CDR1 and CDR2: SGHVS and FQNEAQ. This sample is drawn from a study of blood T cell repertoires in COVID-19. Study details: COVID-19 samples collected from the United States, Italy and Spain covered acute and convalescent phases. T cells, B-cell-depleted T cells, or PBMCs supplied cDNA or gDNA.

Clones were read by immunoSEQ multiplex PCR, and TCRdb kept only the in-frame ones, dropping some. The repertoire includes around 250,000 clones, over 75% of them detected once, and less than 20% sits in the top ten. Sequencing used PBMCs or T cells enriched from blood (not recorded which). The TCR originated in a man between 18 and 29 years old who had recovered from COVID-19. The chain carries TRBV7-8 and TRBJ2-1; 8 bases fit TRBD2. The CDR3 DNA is TGTGCCAGCAATTGGGCGGGGGGTTACAATGAGCAGTTCTTC. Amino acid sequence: CASNWAGGYNEQFF.